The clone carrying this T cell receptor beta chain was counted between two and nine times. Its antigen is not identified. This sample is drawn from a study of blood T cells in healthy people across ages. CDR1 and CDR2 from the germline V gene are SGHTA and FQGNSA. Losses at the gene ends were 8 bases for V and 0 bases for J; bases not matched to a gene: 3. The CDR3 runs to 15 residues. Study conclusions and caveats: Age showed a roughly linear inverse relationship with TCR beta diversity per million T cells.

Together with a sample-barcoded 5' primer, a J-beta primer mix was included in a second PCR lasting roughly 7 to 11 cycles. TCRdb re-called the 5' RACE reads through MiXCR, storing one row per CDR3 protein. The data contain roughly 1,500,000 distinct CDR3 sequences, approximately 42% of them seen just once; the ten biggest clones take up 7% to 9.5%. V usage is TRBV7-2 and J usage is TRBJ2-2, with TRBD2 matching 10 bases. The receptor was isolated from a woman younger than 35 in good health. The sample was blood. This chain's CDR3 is CASASGGANTGELFF. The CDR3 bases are TGTGCCAGCGCTAGCGGGGGAGCGAACACCGGGGAGCTGTTTTTT.